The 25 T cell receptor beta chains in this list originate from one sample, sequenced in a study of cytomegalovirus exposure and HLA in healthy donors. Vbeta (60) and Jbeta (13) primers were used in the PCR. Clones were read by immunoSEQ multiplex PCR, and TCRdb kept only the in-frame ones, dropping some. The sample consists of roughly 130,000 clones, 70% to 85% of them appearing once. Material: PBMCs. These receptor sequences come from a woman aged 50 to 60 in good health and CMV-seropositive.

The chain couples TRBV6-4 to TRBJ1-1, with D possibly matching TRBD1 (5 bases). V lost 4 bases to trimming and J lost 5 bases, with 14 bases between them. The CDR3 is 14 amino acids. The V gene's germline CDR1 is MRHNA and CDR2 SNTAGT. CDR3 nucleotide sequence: TGTGCCAGCAGTGCTCGACAGAGGAGAACTGAAGCTTTCTTT. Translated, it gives CASSARQRRTEAFF.

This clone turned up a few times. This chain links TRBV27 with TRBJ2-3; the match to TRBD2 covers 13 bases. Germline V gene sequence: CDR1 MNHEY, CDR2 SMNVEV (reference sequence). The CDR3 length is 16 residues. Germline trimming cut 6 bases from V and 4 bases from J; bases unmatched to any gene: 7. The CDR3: CASRPQLAGGSDTQYF. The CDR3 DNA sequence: TGTGCCAGCAGGCCACAACTAGCGGGGGGGTCAGATACGCAGTATTTT.

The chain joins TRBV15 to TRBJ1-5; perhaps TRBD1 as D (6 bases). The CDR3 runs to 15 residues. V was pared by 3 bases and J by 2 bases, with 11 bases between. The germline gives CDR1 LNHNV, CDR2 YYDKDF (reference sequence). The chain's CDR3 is CATSRDRQGNQPQHF. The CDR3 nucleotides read TGTGCCACCAGCAGGGACAGACAGGGCAATCAGCCCCAGCATTTT.

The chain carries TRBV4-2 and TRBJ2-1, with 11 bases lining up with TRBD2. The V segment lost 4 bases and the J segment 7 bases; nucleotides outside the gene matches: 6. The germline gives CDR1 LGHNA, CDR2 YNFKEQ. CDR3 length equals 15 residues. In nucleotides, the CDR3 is TGTGCCAGCAGCCCTCCTAGCGGGGGGATGAATGAGCAGTTCTTC. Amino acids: CASSPPSGGMNEQFF.

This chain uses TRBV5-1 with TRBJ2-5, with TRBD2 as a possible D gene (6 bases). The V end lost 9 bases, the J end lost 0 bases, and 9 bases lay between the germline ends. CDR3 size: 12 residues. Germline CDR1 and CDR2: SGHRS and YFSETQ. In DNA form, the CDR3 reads TGCGCCACGAGGAGGGACCAAGAGACCCAGTACTTC. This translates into CATRRDQETQYF.

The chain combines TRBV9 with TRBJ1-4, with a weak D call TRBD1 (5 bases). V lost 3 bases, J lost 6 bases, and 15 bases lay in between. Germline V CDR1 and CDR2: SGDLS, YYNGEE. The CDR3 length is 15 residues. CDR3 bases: TGTGCCAGCAGCGCCCGGGGGGGAGGGGATGAAAAACTGTTTTTT. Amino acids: CASSARGGGDEKLFF.

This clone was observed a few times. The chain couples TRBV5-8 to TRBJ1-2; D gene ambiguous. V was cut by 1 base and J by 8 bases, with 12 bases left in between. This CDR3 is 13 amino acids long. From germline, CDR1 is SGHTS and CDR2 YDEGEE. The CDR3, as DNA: TGTGCCAGCAGCTTGCGGGAGGCGGGCGGCTACACCTTC. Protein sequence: CASSLREAGGYTF.

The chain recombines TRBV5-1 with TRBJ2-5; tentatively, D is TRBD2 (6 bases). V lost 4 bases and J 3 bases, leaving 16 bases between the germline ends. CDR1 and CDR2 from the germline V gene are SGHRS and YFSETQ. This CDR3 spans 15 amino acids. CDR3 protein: CASSQGGVGKETQYF. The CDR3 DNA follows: TGCGCCAGCAGCCAAGGCGGGGTGGGGAAAGAGACCCAGTACTTC. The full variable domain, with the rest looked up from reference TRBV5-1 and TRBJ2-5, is KAGVTQTPRYLIKTRGQQVTLSCSPISGHRSVSWYQQTPGQGLQFLFEYFSETQRNKGNFPGRFSGRQFSNSRSEMNVSTLELGDSALYLCASSQGGVGKETQYFGPGTRLLVL.

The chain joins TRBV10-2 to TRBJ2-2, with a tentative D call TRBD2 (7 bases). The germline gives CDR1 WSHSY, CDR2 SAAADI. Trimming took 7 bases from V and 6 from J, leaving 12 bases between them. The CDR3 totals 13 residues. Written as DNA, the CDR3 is TGCGCCAGCAATCTGCGGGGGCCCGGGGAGCTGTTTTTT. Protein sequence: CASNLRGPGELFF.

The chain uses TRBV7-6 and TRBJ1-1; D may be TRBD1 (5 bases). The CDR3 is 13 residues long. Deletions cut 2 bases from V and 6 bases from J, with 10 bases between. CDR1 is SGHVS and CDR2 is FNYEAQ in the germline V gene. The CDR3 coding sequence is TGTGCCAGCAGCTTAAGAGGAGGGGCTGAAGCTTTCTTT. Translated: CASSLRGGAEAFF. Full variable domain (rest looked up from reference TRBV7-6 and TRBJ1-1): GAGVSQSPRYKVTKRGQDVALRCDPISGHVSLYWYRQALGQGPEFLTYFNYEAQQDKSGLPNDRFSAERPEGSISTLTIQRTEQRDSAMYRCASSLRGGAEAFFGQGTRLTVV.

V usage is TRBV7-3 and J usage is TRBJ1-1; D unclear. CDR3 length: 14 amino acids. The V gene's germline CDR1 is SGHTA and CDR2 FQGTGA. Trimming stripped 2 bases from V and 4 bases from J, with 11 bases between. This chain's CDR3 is CASSLGPESTEAFF. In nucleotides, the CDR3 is TGTGCCAGCAGCTTAGGCCCGGAGAGCACTGAAGCTTTCTTT.

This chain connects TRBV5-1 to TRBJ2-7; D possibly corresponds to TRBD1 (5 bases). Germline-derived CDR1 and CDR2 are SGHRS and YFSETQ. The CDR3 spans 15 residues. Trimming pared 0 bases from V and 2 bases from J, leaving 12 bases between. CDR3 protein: CASSLEGLSTYEQYF. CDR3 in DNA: TGCGCCAGCAGCTTGGAGGGGCTCTCTACCTACGAGCAGTACTTC.

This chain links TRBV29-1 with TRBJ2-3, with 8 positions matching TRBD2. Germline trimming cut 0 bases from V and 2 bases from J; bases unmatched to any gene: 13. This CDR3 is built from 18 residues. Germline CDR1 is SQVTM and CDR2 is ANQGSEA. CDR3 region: CSVEDAPGRGMDTDTQYF. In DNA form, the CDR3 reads TGCAGCGTTGAAGATGCCCCCGGGAGGGGGATGGACACAGATACGCAGTATTTT.

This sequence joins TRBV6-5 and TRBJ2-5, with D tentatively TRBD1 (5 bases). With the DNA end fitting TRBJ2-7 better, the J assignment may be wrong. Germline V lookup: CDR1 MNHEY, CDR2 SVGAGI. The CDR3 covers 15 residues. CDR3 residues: CASSSNRNPTYEQYF. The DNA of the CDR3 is TGTGCCAGCAGTTCCAACAGGAATCCAACCTACGAGCAGTACTTC.

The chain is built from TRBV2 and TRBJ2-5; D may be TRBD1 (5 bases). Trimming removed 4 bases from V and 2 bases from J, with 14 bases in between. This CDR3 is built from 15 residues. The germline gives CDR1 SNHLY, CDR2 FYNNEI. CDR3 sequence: CASSAQGGPQETQYF. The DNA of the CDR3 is TGTGCCAGCAGTGCCCAGGGTGGGCCACAAGAGACCCAGTACTTC.

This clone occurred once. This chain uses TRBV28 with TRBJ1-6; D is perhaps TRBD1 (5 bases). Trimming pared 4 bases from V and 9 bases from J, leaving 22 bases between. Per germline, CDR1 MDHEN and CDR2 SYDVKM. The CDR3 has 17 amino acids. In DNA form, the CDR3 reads TGTGCCAGCAGTTCGGGCCTCTCGGGACTTCTCGTTTCACCCCTCCACTTT. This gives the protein CASSSGLSGLLVSPLHF.

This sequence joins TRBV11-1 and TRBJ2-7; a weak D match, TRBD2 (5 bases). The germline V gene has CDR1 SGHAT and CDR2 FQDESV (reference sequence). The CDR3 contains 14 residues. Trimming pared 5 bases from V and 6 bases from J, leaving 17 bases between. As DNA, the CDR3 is TGTGCCAGCAGCCGCGACACGGGAACCCTCGAGCAGTACTTC. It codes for CASSRDTGTLEQYF.

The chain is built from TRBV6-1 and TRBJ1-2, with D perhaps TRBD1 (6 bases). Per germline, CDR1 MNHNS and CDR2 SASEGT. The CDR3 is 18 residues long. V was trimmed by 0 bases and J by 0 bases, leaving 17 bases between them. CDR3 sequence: CASSEALVNRVANYGYTF. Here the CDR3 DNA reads TGTGCCAGCAGTGAAGCTTTAGTTAACAGGGTAGCTAACTATGGCTACACCTTC.

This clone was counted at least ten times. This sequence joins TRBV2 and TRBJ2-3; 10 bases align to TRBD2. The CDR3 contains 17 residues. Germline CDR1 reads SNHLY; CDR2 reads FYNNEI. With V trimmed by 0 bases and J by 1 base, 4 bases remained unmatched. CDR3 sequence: CASSEAQGLAGTDTQYF. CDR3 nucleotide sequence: TGTGCCAGCAGTGAAGCGCAAGGACTAGCGGGCACAGATACGCAGTATTTT. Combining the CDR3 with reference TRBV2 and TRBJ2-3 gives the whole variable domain EPEVTQTPSHQVTQMGQEVILRCVPISNHLYFYWYRQILGQKVEFLVSFYNNEISEKSEIFDDQFSVERPDGSNFTLKIRSTKLEDSAMYFCASSEAQGLAGTDTQYFGPGTRLTVL.

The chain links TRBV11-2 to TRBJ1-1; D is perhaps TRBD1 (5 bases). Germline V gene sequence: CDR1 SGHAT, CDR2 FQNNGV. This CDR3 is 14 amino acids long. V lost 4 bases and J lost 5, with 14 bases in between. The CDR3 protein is CASSSQGGGTEAFF. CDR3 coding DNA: TGTGCCAGCAGCTCCCAGGGTGGAGGGACTGAAGCTTTCTTT.

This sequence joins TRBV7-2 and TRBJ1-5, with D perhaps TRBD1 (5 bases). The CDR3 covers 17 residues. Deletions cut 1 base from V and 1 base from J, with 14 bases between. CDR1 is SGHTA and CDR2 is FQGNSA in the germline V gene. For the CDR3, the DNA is TGTGCCAGCAGCTTAGGGGCCAGGGCTTGGAGCAATCAGCCCCAGCATTTT. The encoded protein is CASSLGARAWSNQPQHF.

The CDR3 protein is CASSGTSGTNAQYF. The CDR3 DNA follows: TGTGCCAGCTCCGGGACTAGCGGAACTAATGCGCAGTATTTT. This chain uses TRBV7-2 with TRBJ2-3, with 11 bases matching TRBD2. With 8 bases clipped from V and 10 bases from J, the junction kept 11 bases outside the gene matches. Germline loops: CDR1 SGHTA, CDR2 FQGNSA. The CDR3 sequence is 14 residues long. Full variable domain (missing parts from reference TRBV7-2 and TRBJ2-3): GAGVSQSPSNKVTEKGKDVELRCDPISGHTALYWYRQSLGQGLEFLIYFQGNSAPDKSGLPSDRFSAERTGGSVSTLTIQRTQQEDSAVYLCASSGTSGTNAQYFGPGTRLTVL.

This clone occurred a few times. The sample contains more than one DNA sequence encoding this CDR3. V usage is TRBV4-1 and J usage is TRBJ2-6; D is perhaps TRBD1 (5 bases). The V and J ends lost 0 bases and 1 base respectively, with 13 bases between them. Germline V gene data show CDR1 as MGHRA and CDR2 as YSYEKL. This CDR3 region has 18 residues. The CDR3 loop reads CASSQDRTIYSGANVLTF. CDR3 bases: TGCGCCAGCAGCCAAGATCGGACAATATATTCTGGGGCCAACGTCCTGACTTTC.

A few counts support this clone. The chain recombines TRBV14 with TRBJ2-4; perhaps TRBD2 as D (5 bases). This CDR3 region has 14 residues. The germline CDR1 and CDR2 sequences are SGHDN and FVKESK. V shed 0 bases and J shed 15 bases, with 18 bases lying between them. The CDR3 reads CASSQDLYGPGLYF. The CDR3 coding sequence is TGTGCCAGCAGCCAAGATCTCTATGGTCCGGGGTTGTACTTC. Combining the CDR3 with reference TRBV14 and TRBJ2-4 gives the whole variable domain EAGVTQFPSHSVIEKGQTVTLRCDPISGHDNLYWYRRVMGKEIKFLLHFVKESKQDESGMPNNRFLAERTGGTYSTLKVQPAELEDSGVYFCASSQDLYGPGLYFGAGTRLSVL.

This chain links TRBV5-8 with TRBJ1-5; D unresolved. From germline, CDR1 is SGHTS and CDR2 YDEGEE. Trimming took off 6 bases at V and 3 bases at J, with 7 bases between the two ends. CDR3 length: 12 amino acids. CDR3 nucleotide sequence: TGTGCCAGCAACAACAACAATCAGCCCCAGCATTTT. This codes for CASNNNNQPQHF.